Described below is a single T cell receptor beta chain sequence and its context. Its specificity is unknown. An end of the junction does not agree with germline; a read error may underlie this. Other DNA sequences in the sample encode the same CDR3. The sample comes from a study of T cell responses to AZD1222 COVID-19 vaccine. Study results and limitations: Recipients of AZD1222 seropositive at baseline numbered only 6 or 7. Vaccine-associated CD4 TCRs spanned spike, dominant at 160-218 and 743-854. The donor group comprised mostly white British people and more females; the analysis possibly underestimated clonal diversity.

Profiling relied on immunoSEQ multiplex PCR, and the TCRdb table lists in-frame clones only, not all of them. Of around 180,000 clones detected, 85% to 95% appear once; the ten largest clones hold around 1.6%. CDR3 length equals 16 residues. Germline loops: CDR1 MNHNY, CDR2 SVGAGI (reference sequence). The sequenced sample was peripheral blood, obtained 28 days after the second AZD1222 dose. The sequence was obtained from an adult who received the AZD1222 COVID-19 vaccine. This chain links TRBV6-6 with TRBJ2-7; D may be TRBD1 or TRBD2 (5 bases each). CDR3 nucleotides: TGTGCCAGCAGTTACCTCGGGACGGCGGAGGCCTACGAGCAGTACTTT. Translated: CASSYLGTAEAYEQYF.